This T cell receptor beta chain emerged from a study of monozygotic twins with inflammatory bowel disease. Study-wide findings and caveats: Perhaps reflecting limited power, concordant and discordant twins did not differ in repertoire similarity. Healthy twins showed more clonotype sharing with others than IBD patients, especially patients with disease activity.

Added by template switching were UMIs that each held a 6-nucleotide sample barcode. For each CDR3 protein, TCRdb gives one entry from its re-call of the 5' RACE reads, without DNA. The sample data list around 410,000 distinct CDR3 sequences. The CDR3 contains 15 residues. In germline, CDR1 is MDHEN, CDR2 SYDVKM. As for this clonotype: As yet, its antigen is unknown.

This TCR was sampled from a human donor with ulcerative colitis or Crohn's disease, or a healthy co-twin of an affected twin (not recorded which). The V gene is TRBV28, the J gene TRBJ1-1. The sequencing input was blood. CDR3 residues: CASSFLYRANTEAFF.